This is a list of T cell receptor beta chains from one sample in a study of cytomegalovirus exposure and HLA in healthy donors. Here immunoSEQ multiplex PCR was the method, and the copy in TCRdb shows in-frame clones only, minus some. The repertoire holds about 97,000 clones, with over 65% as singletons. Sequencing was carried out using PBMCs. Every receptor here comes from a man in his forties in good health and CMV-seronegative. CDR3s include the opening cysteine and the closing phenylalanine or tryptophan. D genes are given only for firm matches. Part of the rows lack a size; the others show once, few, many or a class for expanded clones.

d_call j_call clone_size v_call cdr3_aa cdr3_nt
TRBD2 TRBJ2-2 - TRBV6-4 CASPSRGGVNTGELFF TGTGCCAGCCCCTCTCGGGGGGGGGTGAACACCGGGGAGCTGTTTTTT
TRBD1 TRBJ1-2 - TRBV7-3 CASSPGTGSGYTF TGTGCCAGCAGCCCCGGGACAGGGAGTGGCTACACCTTC
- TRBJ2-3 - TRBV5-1 CASSLGYGAGGTDTQYF TGCGCCAGCAGCTTGGGTTATGGGGCAGGGGGCACAGATACGCAGTATTTT
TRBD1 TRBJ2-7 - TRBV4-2 CASSQGQGTYEQYF TGTGCCAGCAGCCAAGGACAGGGAACTTACGAGCAGTACTTC
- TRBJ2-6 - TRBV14 CASSQGSGVSGANVLTF TGTGCCAGCAGCCAGGGAAGCGGAGTCTCTGGGGCCAACGTCCTGACTTTC
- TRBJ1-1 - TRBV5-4 CASSLGGTFYTMNTEAFF TGTGCCAGCAGCTTGGGCGGGACTTTCTATACCATGAACACTGAAGCTTTCTTT
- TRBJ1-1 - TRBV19 CASSTQKNTEAFF TGTGCCAGTAGTACACAGAAGAACACTGAAGCTTTCTTT
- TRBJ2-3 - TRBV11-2 CASSSRTGNTDTQYF TGTGCCAGCAGCTCTCGGACGGGGAACACAGATACGCAGTATTTT
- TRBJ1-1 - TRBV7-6 CASSLGGEDTEAFF TGTGCCAGCAGCTTAGGGGGCGAGGACACTGAAGCTTTCTTT
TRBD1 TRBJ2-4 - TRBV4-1 CASSQDAAGGNIQYF TGCGCCAGCAGCCAAGATGCCGCAGGGGGCAACATTCAGTACTTC
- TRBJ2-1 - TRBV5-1 CASSSGPYNEQFF TGCGCCAGCAGCTCAGGGCCCTACAATGAGCAGTTCTTC
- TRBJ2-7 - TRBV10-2 CASSDQGSYEQYF TGCGCCAGCAGTGACCAGGGCTCCTACGAGCAGTACTTC
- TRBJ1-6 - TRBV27 CASSFGRVGNSPLHF TGTGCCAGCAGTTTCGGCAGGGTGGGCAATTCACCCCTCCACTTT
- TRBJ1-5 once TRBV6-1 CASSVGRGTNQPQHF TGTGCCAGCAGTGTCGGAAGGGGCACAAATCAGCCCCAGCATTTT
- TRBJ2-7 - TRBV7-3 CASSIRSGEQYF TGCGCCAGCAGCATTCGTTCGGGGGAGCAGTACTTC
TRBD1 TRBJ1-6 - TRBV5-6 CASSFGQGAAPLHF TGTGCCAGCAGCTTTGGACAGGGGGCGGCACCCCTCCACTTT
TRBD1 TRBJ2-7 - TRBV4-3 CASSQLNRGLDEQYF TGCGCCAGCAGCCAGCTTAACAGGGGGCTAGACGAGCAGTACTTC
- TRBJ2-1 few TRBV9 CASSVGGRGTYNEQFF TGTGCCAGCAGCGTAGGAGGTAGGGGAACCTACAATGAGCAGTTCTTC
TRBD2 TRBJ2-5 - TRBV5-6 CASSSKTSGETQYF TGTGCCAGCAGCTCGAAAACTAGCGGAGAGACCCAGTACTTC
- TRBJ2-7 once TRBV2 CASSEVAYEQYF TGTGCCAGCAGTGAGGTAGCCTACGAGCAGTACTTC
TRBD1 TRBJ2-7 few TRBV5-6 CASSPGTGGYEQYF TGTGCCAGCAGCCCGGGGACAGGCGGCTACGAGCAGTACTTC
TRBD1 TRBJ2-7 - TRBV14 CASSQPGQGIYEQYF TGTGCCAGCAGCCAGCCGGGACAGGGTATTTACGAGCAGTACTTC
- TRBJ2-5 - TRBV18 CASSPTGETQYF TGTGCCAGCTCACCAACGGGGGAGACCCAGTACTTC
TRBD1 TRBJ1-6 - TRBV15 CATSRAGQGNSPLHF TGTGCCACCAGCAGAGCGGGACAGGGTAATTCACCCCTCCACTTT
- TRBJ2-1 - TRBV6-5 CASSGLGGEQFF TGTGCCAGCAGTGGACTAGGGGGTGAGCAGTTCTTC
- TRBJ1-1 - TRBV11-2 CASSLQGLNTEAFF TGTGCCAGCAGCTTACAGGGGCTGAACACTGAAGCTTTCTTT
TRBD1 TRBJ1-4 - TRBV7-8 CASSAPGGGRATNEKLFF TGTGCCAGCAGCGCTCCAGGGGGCGGTAGGGCAACTAATGAAAAACTGTTTTTT
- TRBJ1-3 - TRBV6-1 CASNRPSSGNTIYF TGTGCCAGCAACCGTCCGAGCTCTGGAAACACCATATATTTT
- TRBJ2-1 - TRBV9 CASSVQLDNEQFF TGTGCCAGCAGCGTACAGCTAGACAATGAGCAGTTCTTC
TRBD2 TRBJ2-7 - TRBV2 CASSEAGGGPPGGYEQYF TGTGCCAGCAGCGAAGCTGGCGGGGGTCCTCCAGGTGGGTACGAGCAGTACTTC
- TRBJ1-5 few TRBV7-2 CASSLDRINQPQHF TGTGCCAGCAGCTTAGACAGGATCAATCAGCCCCAGCATTTT
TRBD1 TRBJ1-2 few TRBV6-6 CASSTKGTGRFYGYTF TGTGCCAGCAGTACAAAAGGGACAGGACGCTTCTATGGCTACACCTTC
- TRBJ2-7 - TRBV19 CASSMLPGESYEQYF TGTGCCAGTAGTATGCTTCCGGGAGAAAGCTACGAGCAGTACTTC
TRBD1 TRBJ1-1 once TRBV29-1 CSVEAGGWNTEAFF TGCAGCGTTGAGGCAGGGGGATGGAACACTGAAGCTTTCTTT
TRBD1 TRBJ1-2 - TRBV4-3 CASRLGTGGSYGYTF TGCGCCAGCAGGTTAGGGACAGGGGGAAGCTATGGCTACACCTTC
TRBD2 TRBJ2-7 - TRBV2 CATRWGGMGHEQYF TGTGCCACCCGTTGGGGAGGGATGGGCCACGAGCAGTACTTC
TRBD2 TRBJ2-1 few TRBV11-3 CASSPGTSNEQFF TGTGCCAGCAGCCCTGGGACTAGCAATGAGCAGTTCTTC
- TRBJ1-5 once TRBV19 CASNTQGIDQPQHF TGTGCCAGTAATACACAGGGAATCGATCAGCCCCAGCATTTT
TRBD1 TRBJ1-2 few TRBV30 CAWSGGQGINGYTF TGTGCCTGGAGCGGCGGACAGGGAATAAATGGCTACACCTTC
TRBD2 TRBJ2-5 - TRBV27 CASSYSGGVETQYF TGTGCCAGCAGTTATAGCGGGGGGGTTGAGACCCAGTACTTC
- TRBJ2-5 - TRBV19 CASSPNVETQYF TGTGCCAGTAGTCCCAATGTGGAGACCCAGTACTTC